This T cell receptor beta chain was recovered during a study of control samples from healthy donors and cancer patients. Repertoires were generated with immunoSEQ multiplex PCR, while TCRdb's copy carries only in-frame clones and drops some. The table has 100,000 to 150,000 clones, about nine tenths seen once. The V gene's germline CDR1 is SGHRS and CDR2 YFSETQ. CDR3 length: 16 amino acids. After removal of 2 bases from V and 4 bases from J, the junction contained 7 bases not matched to a gene. The sequencing sample was made of blood. This rearrangement joins TRBV5-1 to TRBJ1-1, with 11 positions matching TRBD1. The clonotype comes from a man aged 35-49 years in good health. Here the CDR3 DNA reads TGCGCCAGCAGCTTCCCCCGGGACAGGGGGACCACTGAAGCTTTCTTT. Its translation is CASSFPRDRGTTEAFF.